The present entry profiles one TCR beta chain with its context. Its antigen has not been determined. No qualities accompany the bases; no much larger clone lies one base away. Each collaborating institution followed its own protocols to collect whole blood in K2EDTA tubes. For TCRbeta analysis, collaborators shipped samples as frozen whole blood, isolated PBMCs, or DNA extracted from either of those sample types. The record originates from a study of blood T cell repertoires in COVID-19 (TCRdb year 2020). Describing the broader study: Samples from collaborators originated in the United States, Italy and Spain and spanned both the acute and convalescent phases of COVID-19. A freely available public database, intended as a resource for researchers studying the immune response to SARS-CoV-2, is where the repertoires were released. The prospective study material was composed of cDNA or gDNA derived from T cells, B-cell-depleted T cells, or PBMCs. The sample metadata nearly always contained a de-identified subject ID, COVID-19 status, age in years and sex. Where HLA class I and class II types were available, the types were taken from metadata supplied by the sample provider, not from assay-based typing. Subjects who had been exposed to COVID-19, were actively infected with it, or had recovered from it provided the deeply sampled blood TCRbeta repertoires that made up the dataset. The samples were drawn from two sources: the first 160 participants of the ongoing ImmuneRACE study, and 1,200 or so subjects contributed by 6 global collaborators. Broad study findings and their caveats: How much clinical and demographic metadata was included differed by source and by participant, and the metadata was provided uncurated.

Via the germline V gene, CDR1 is MNHEY and CDR2 SVGEGT. Spanning cysteine to phenylalanine, the CDR3 consists of 13 amino acids. Only the CDR3 region is kept as DNA, spanning 39 bases read in frame from base 1. V ends up 2 bases short and J 7 bases short, with an unmatched junction base count of 4. The immunoSEQ Assay, a bias-controlled multiplex PCR, was used to amplify TCRbeta CDR3 regions from genomic DNA. The authors' analysis ran thus. Within the assay, amplification of reference gene primers was used to estimate how many nucleated cells each sample contained. Sequence reads were collapsed and filtered to measure the absolute abundance of every unique TCRbeta CDR3 rearrangement. Productive Simpson clonality was computed per sample as the square root of Simpson's diversity index over productive rearrangements. TCRdb's version of the immuneACCESS table is confined to in-frame rearrangements and falls short of the full clone set. An unresolved V gene accounts for under half of the shortfall where checked; the remainder is of unknown origin. Clonal size and the V and J genes are those of that table, whereas D and trimming came from the DNA. The sample records 120,000 or so clones, about 85% of which are singletons. The ten largest clones take up more than 6.5% of the sample.

Rearrangement joined TRBV6-2 or TRBV6-3 to TRBJ1-2; 7 junctional bases match TRBD1. The source of this sequence is a man older than 75 with active or convalescent COVID-19. The sample comprised peripheral blood. The CDR3 amino acid sequence is: CASSYGDSSGYTF. At the DNA level, the sequence is TGTGCCAGCAGTTACGGGGACAGCAGTGGCTACACCTTC.